This T cell receptor beta chain was sequenced in a study of post-analysis software for immune sequencing data. CDR1 is SGDLS and CDR2 is YYNGEE in the germline V gene. This CDR3 has 15 residues. V was clipped by 2 bases and J by 8 bases; unmatched bases: 8. Prepared TCR beta cDNA libraries contained unique molecular identifiers. Each CDR3 protein gets one entry after TCRdb re-called the PCR reads with MiXCR. The sample lists hundreds of thousands of distinct CDR3 sequences, approximately 45% seen once, with 9.5% to 13% in the top ten. As concerns this clonotype: Its antigen remains unknown.

General study findings and limits: Included in a set of several TRBV segments more frequent in patients than controls were TRBV5-6, TRBV5-1 and TRBV20-1.

The rearrangement uses TRBV9 and TRBJ2-1, with 9 positions matching TRBD2. The sample consisted of blood. This clonotype was sampled from a girl aged 10 to 17 with multiple sclerosis. The CDR3 sequence is CASSVSGTSFHEQFF. As DNA, the CDR3 is TGTGCCAGCAGCGTTTCCGGGACTAGCTTCCATGAGCAGTTCTTC.